This is a list of T cell receptor beta chains from one sample in a study of metastatic and nonmetastatic thyroid tumors. TCRdb re-clonotyped the PCR reads through MiXCR. The table shows under 20,000 clones, with about 33% occurring only once. Sequencing was done on a sample of tumor tissue. The receptors were sampled from a female donor with papillary thyroid cancer or a benign thyroid nodule (not recorded which). Some clones in this sample may be carry-over from other donors' samples. Each CDR3 is given with its conserved first and last residue. A D gene is named only where the DNA matches it firmly. Expanded clones are given a class, and other clones once, few, many or no size at all.

j_call: TRBJ2-2; v_call: TRBV6-1; cdr3_length: 12; clone_size: few; d_call: .; cdr3_nt: TGTGCCAGCAGTTTCGGGTCCGGGGAGCTGTTTTTT; cdr3_aa: CASSFGSGELFF
j_call: TRBJ2-1; v_call: TRBV10-1; cdr3_length: 15; clone_size: few; d_call: TRBD2; cdr3_nt: TGCGCCAGCAGTGATTTGGCGGGAGTAGGCAATGAGCAGTTCTTC; cdr3_aa: CASSDLAGVGNEQFF
j_call: TRBJ2-2; v_call: TRBV20-1; cdr3_length: 14; clone_size: .; d_call: TRBD2; cdr3_nt: TGCAGTGTAACTAGCGGGGGGGACACCGGGGAGCTGTTTTTT; cdr3_aa: CSVTSGGDTGELFF
j_call: TRBJ2-7; v_call: TRBV30; cdr3_length: 12; clone_size: .; d_call: .; cdr3_nt: TGTGCCCTCACCCGGAGGGGCTACGAGCAGTACTTC; cdr3_aa: CALTRRGYEQYF
j_call: TRBJ2-4; v_call: TRBV20-1; cdr3_length: 14; clone_size: .; d_call: .; cdr3_nt: TGCAGTGCTACTAGGGAGGTAGCCAAAAACATTATGTACTTC; cdr3_aa: CSATREVAKNIMYF
j_call: TRBJ1-2; v_call: TRBV6-1; cdr3_length: 14; clone_size: few; d_call: .; cdr3_nt: TGTGCCAGCAGTGAATCGCAGGGGAGGATAGGCTACACCTTC; cdr3_aa: CASSESQGRIGYTF
j_call: TRBJ2-3; v_call: TRBV6-5; cdr3_length: 13; clone_size: few; d_call: .; cdr3_nt: TGTGCCAGCAGTTACCAGGGGTGGGATACGCAGTATTTT; cdr3_aa: CASSYQGWDTQYF
j_call: TRBJ2-7; v_call: TRBV6-5; cdr3_length: 15; clone_size: medium-sized; d_call: .; cdr3_nt: TGTGCCAGCAGTTACGACGGACAATCTGGGTCTGAGCAGTACTTC; cdr3_aa: CASSYDGQSGSEQYF
j_call: TRBJ1-6; v_call: TRBV11-2; cdr3_length: 16; clone_size: many; d_call: .; cdr3_nt: TGTGCCAGCAGCCTTAGACAGGCTACCTATAATTCACCCCTCCACTTT; cdr3_aa: CASSLRQATYNSPLHF
j_call: TRBJ2-7; v_call: TRBV6-1; cdr3_length: 14; clone_size: .; d_call: .; cdr3_nt: TGTGCCAGCAGTCCCCGTGGAGGCTGCTACGAGCAGTACTTC; cdr3_aa: CASSPRGGCYEQYF
j_call: TRBJ2-2; v_call: TRBV15; cdr3_length: 15; clone_size: few; d_call: .; cdr3_nt: TGTGCCACCAGCACCGGACTCCCGAACACCGGGGAGCTGTTTTTT; cdr3_aa: CATSTGLPNTGELFF
j_call: TRBJ2-1; v_call: TRBV7-3; cdr3_length: 14; clone_size: few; d_call: .; cdr3_nt: TGTGCCAGCAGCCGCCGGAGGGCTAGCAGTGAGCAGTTCTTC; cdr3_aa: CASSRRRASSEQFF
j_call: TRBJ2-7; v_call: TRBV28; cdr3_length: 15; clone_size: .; d_call: .; cdr3_nt: TGTGCCAGCAGTCTTAGCGGGTGGGGGCTACGCGAGCAGTACTTC; cdr3_aa: CASSLSGWGLREQYF
j_call: TRBJ1-6; v_call: TRBV28; cdr3_length: 13; clone_size: few; d_call: .; cdr3_nt: TGTGCCAGCTTCAGGTACCAGAATTCACCCCTCCACTTT; cdr3_aa: CASFRYQNSPLHF
j_call: TRBJ2-7; v_call: TRBV20-1; cdr3_length: 15; clone_size: .; d_call: TRBD2; cdr3_nt: TGCAGTGCTAGAGCGGTACTAGCGGACTCCTACGAGCAGTACTTC; cdr3_aa: CSARAVLADSYEQYF
j_call: TRBJ2-3; v_call: TRBV5-1; cdr3_length: 16; clone_size: .; d_call: .; cdr3_nt: TGCGCCAGCAGCCGTGGCGGAGCAGCTAGCACAGATACGCAGTATTTT; cdr3_aa: CASSRGGAASTDTQYF
j_call: TRBJ1-5; v_call: TRBV19; cdr3_length: 14; clone_size: many; d_call: TRBD1; cdr3_nt: TGTGCCAGCAAGTTCTTAGGGGGCGGACAGCCCCAGCATTTT; cdr3_aa: CASKFLGGGQPQHF
j_call: TRBJ2-3; v_call: TRBV6-5; cdr3_length: 18; clone_size: .; d_call: .; cdr3_nt: TGTGCCAGCAGTTACGTTGTTCCGACGGGAGCGATCACAGATACGCAGTATTTT; cdr3_aa: CASSYVVPTGAITDTQYF
j_call: TRBJ2-7; v_call: TRBV11-2; cdr3_length: 13; clone_size: .; d_call: TRBD2; cdr3_nt: TGTGCCAGCAGCGGGATTGCGGGGGACGAGCAGTACTTC; cdr3_aa: CASSGIAGDEQYF
j_call: TRBJ1-2; v_call: TRBV7-6; cdr3_length: 13; clone_size: few; d_call: .; cdr3_nt: TGTGCCAGCAGCTTGGGAGGGGATTATGGCTACACCTTC; cdr3_aa: CASSLGGDYGYTF
j_call: TRBJ1-2; v_call: TRBV20-1; cdr3_length: 14; clone_size: few; d_call: .; cdr3_nt: TGCAGTGCTAGAGATGTGCAGGCTGCTCATGGCTACACCTTC; cdr3_aa: CSARDVQAAHGYTF
j_call: TRBJ2-1; v_call: TRBV6-2/TRBV6-3; cdr3_length: 16; clone_size: .; d_call: .; cdr3_nt: TGTGCCAGCAGTTACCCTCCGGGGGGCATCTACAATGAGCAGTTCTTC; cdr3_aa: CASSYPPGGIYNEQFF
j_call: TRBJ1-5; v_call: TRBV3-1; cdr3_length: 13; clone_size: .; d_call: TRBD1; cdr3_nt: TGTGCCAGCAGCCCTTCAGGGGGCCAGCCCCAGCATTTT; cdr3_aa: CASSPSGGQPQHF
j_call: TRBJ2-1; v_call: TRBV6-1; cdr3_length: 16; clone_size: .; d_call: .; cdr3_nt: TGTGCCAGCAGCGAAACATGGGGACTGCATTACAATGAGCAGTTCTTC; cdr3_aa: CASSETWGLHYNEQFF
j_call: TRBJ2-2; v_call: TRBV7-2; cdr3_length: 14; clone_size: .; d_call: TRBD2; cdr3_nt: TGTGCCAGCAGCTTAGGACTAGCGTCCGGGGAGCTGTTTTTT; cdr3_aa: CASSLGLASGELFF
j_call: TRBJ1-2; v_call: TRBV30; cdr3_length: 13; clone_size: medium-sized; d_call: .; cdr3_nt: TGTGCCTGGAGTGTATCAGGGTCCTATGGCTACACCTTC; cdr3_aa: CAWSVSGSYGYTF
j_call: TRBJ2-7; v_call: TRBV3-1; cdr3_length: 12; clone_size: .; d_call: .; cdr3_nt: TGTGCCAGCAGCCAAGCCCTATACGAGCAGTACTTC; cdr3_aa: CASSQALYEQYF
j_call: TRBJ2-1; v_call: TRBV6-2/TRBV6-3; cdr3_length: 14; clone_size: .; d_call: .; cdr3_nt: TGTGCCAGCAACGATAGGGGAGGGGGGAGTGAGCAGTTCTTC; cdr3_aa: CASNDRGGGSEQFF
j_call: TRBJ2-2; v_call: TRBV7-9; cdr3_length: 14; clone_size: .; d_call: TRBD1; cdr3_nt: TGTGCCAGCAGCACGGACAGGGGGCCCGGGGAGCTGTTTTTT; cdr3_aa: CASSTDRGPGELFF
j_call: TRBJ1-5; v_call: TRBV6-5; cdr3_length: 18; clone_size: few; d_call: TRBD1; cdr3_nt: TGTGCCAGCAGTTACTCGGACAGGGGGCTATATAGCAATCAGCCCCAGCATTTT; cdr3_aa: CASSYSDRGLYSNQPQHF